This T cell receptor (beta chain) originates from a study of human T cells and chemical hapten exposure. Study at large: A mostly female patient group had alopecia areata, totalis or universalis.

This clonotype was counted between two and nine times. Time point specified: patch test 3, about 24 weeks after DPC sensitization. Sample treatment: therapeutic diphenylcyclopropenone sensitization with weekly scalp DPC. TCRdb reprocessed the RACE reads via MiXCR and lists one record per CDR3 protein. The data hold 210,000 or so distinct CDR3 sequences, with about 25% observed a single time. This CDR3 region has 17 residues. The germline V gene has CDR1 SQVTM and CDR2 ANQGSEA. V was clipped by 5 bases and J by 1 base, with 20 bases between them. The sequence was obtained from a woman aged 40 to 50 with alopecia areata. Some clones in this sample may be carry-over from other donors' samples. V usage is TRBV29-1 and J usage is TRBJ2-2, with D maybe TRBD1 (5 bases). This specimen consisted of whole blood, obtained in connection with sensitization to the hapten diphenylcyclopropenone (DPC). CDR3 DNA: TGCAGCGTTTTGGCAGGGTCCTATCTAGGGAACACCGGGGAGCTGTTTTTT. The encoded protein is CSVLAGSYLGNTGELFF.